The rows below give T cell receptor beta chains drawn from one sample of a study of early T cells in non-severe SARS-CoV-2 infection. MiXCR, run by TCRdb on the 5' RACE reads, gives a single entry per CDR3 protein. This sample has tens of thousands of distinct CDR3 sequences, with roughly 4% found just once. Sequencing used whole blood. Receptors were obtained from an adult who was a healthcare worker with PCR-confirmed SARS-CoV-2 infection or an uninfected control (not recorded which). Both conserved end residues are trimmed from each CDR3.

TRBV3-1,TRBJ2-3,ASGRDVGQGDTQY
TRBV14,TRBJ1-2,ASSHGGMVYGYT
TRBV7-9,TRBJ2-1,ASTRLAGPQF
TRBV6-5,TRBJ1-2,ASSYIRTGGNYGYT
TRBV12-3/TRBV12-4,TRBJ2-2,ASSPRGAGELF
TRBV9,TRBJ2-5,ASSVGLGAETQY
TRBV6-2/TRBV6-3,TRBJ2-1,ASSPDDTHNEQF
TRBV11-2,TRBJ1-4,ASSPGIVTNEKLF
TRBV5-1,TRBJ2-7,ASSLGASTSYEQY
TRBV12-3/TRBV12-4,TRBJ2-1,ASSFRGGAPSYNEQF
TRBV30,TRBJ1-5,AWSVGLDQPQH
TRBV18,TRBJ1-1,ASSPSGAEAF
TRBV12-3/TRBV12-4,TRBJ2-2,ASSLRGVYTGELF
TRBV2,TRBJ2-6,ASMPPGTGRSGANVLT
TRBV7-8,TRBJ2-1,ASSLVRPGLALDHYYNEQF
TRBV18,TRBJ2-1,ASSRTGPVPF
TRBV20-1,TRBJ1-1,SAWDRGTEAF
TRBV27,TRBJ2-3,ASSKRREGSTDTQY
TRBV7-2,TRBJ2-7,ASSTESYEQY
TRBV3-1,TRBJ2-7,ASSPREQGGRQY
TRBV4-3,TRBJ1-1,ASSQDRVGYTEAF
TRBV20-1,TRBJ2-1,SARPSGRAGDEQF
TRBV6-6,TRBJ2-1,ASSYSPPTSGLYNEQF
TRBV6-2/TRBV6-3,TRBJ1-5,ARGLIDEKDQPQH
TRBV20-1,TRBJ2-5,SATRGSALQETQY
TRBV29-1,TRBJ1-2,SVEAPGQGVGYT
TRBV9,TRBJ1-1,ASSPGGLEAF
TRBV7-2,TRBJ2-7,ASSGTGVYEQY
TRBV7-3,TRBJ2-2,ASSPASRVAGELF
TRBV27,TRBJ2-7,ASSLPPGLAIHEQY
TRBV6-2/TRBV6-3,TRBJ2-7,ASSPPGTGSYEQY
TRBV5-1,TRBJ2-1,ASSPGAFFWDEQF
TRBV28,TRBJ1-1,ASSSPIRRDREGTEAF
TRBV6-1,TRBJ2-2,ASSRRSSSTGELF